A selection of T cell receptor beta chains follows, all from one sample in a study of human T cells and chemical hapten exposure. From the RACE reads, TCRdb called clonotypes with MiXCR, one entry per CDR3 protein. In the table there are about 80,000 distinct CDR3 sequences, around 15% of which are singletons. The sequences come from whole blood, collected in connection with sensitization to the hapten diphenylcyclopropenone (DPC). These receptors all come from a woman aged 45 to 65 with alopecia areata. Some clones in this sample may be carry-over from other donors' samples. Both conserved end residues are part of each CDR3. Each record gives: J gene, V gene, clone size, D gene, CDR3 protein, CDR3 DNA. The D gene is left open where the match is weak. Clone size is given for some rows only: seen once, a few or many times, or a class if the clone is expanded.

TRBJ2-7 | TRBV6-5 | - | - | CASRLQPAVGGEQYF | TGTGCCAGCAGACTACAGCCAGCGGTCGGGGGCGAGCAGTACTTC
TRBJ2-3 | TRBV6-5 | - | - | CASKGNTDTQYF | TGTGCCAGTAAGGGGAACACAGATACGCAGTATTTT
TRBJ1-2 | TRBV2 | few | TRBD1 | CASRSTGNHYGYTF | TGTGCCAGCAGGTCGACAGGGAATCACTATGGCTACACCTTC
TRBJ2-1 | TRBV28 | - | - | CASNAEYNEQFF | TGTGCCAGCAACGCCGAATACAATGAGCAGTTCTTC
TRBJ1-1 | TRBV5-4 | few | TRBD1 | CASSSYRGETEAFF | TGTGCCAGCAGCTCGTACAGGGGGGAGACTGAAGCTTTCTTT
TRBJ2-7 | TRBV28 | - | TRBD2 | CASRASGPLTYEQYF | TGTGCCAGCAGGGCTAGCGGACCCTTAACCTACGAGCAGTACTTC
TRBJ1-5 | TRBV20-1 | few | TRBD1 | CSANRLGQGDNQPQHF | TGCAGTGCCAACCGATTGGGACAGGGGGACAATCAGCCCCAGCATTTT
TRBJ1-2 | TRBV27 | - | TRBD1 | CASSLHRGGESYGYTF | TGTGCCAGCAGCCTCCACAGAGGGGGCGAAAGCTATGGCTACACCTTC
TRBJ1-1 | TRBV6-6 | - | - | CASSYQQGARSSEAFF | TGTGCCAGCAGTTATCAGCAGGGCGCCCGCAGTAGCGAAGCTTTCTTT
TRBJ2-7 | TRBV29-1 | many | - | CSAFQGADEQYF | TGCAGCGCCTTTCAAGGGGCTGACGAGCAGTACTTC
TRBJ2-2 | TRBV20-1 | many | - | CSASVVGSGTGELFF | TGCAGTGCTAGCGTGGTGGGGTCCGGCACCGGGGAGCTGTTTTTT
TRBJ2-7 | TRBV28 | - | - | CASSPTIQTVHYEQYF | TGTGCCAGCAGTCCGACGATTCAGACGGTTCACTACGAGCAGTACTTC
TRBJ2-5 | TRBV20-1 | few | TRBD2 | CSARDTSGRETQYF | TGCAGTGCTAGAGACACTAGCGGCCGGGAGACCCAGTACTTC
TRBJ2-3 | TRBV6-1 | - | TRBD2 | CASELSGLAGWGGTDTQYF | TGTGCCAGCGAACTCTCGGGACTAGCGGGATGGGGTGGCACAGATACGCAGTATTTT
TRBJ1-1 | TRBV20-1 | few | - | CSAKARSEAFF | TGCAGTGCTAAAGCCCGGTCTGAAGCTTTCTTT
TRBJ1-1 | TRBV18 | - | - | CASKSGDTEAFF | TGTGCCAGCAAAAGCGGGGACACTGAAGCTTTCTTT
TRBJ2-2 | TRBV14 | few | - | CASSQEVATRELFF | TGTGCCAGCAGCCAAGAGGTAGCCACAAGGGAGCTGTTTTTT
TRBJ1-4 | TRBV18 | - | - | CASSPLGPANEKLFF | TGTGCCAGCTCACCTCTGGGGCCGGCTAATGAAAAACTGTTTTTT
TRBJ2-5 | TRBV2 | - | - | CASKVFEETQYF | TGTGCCAGCAAAGTTTTCGAAGAGACCCAGTACTTC
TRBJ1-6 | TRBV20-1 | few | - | CSAGPIPQGQFNSPLHF | TGCAGTGCTGGCCCTATACCTCAGGGACAATTTAATTCACCCCTCCACTTT
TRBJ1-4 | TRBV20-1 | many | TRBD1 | CSARPGQGGEKLFF | TGCAGTGCTAGACCGGGACAGGGGGGTGAAAAACTGTTTTTT
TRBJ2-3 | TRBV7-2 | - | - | CASSLGGSTQYF | TGTGCCAGCAGCTTAGGGGGAAGTACGCAGTATTTT
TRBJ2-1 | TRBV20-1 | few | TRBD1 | CSARDWGRGNEQFF | TGCAGTGCTAGAGATTGGGGCAGGGGGAATGAGCAGTTCTTC
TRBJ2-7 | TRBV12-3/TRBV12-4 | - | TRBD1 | CASSAGTGSYEQYF | TGTGCCAGCAGTGCCGGGACAGGGTCCTACGAGCAGTACTTC
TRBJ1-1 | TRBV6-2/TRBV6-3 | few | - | CASKKKGSTEAFF | TGTGCCAGCAAAAAAAAGGGGTCCACTGAAGCTTTCTTT
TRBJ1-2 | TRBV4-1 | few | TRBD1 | CASSGYRDRGDGYTF | TGCGCCAGCAGCGGTTACCGGGACAGGGGGGATGGCTACACCTTC